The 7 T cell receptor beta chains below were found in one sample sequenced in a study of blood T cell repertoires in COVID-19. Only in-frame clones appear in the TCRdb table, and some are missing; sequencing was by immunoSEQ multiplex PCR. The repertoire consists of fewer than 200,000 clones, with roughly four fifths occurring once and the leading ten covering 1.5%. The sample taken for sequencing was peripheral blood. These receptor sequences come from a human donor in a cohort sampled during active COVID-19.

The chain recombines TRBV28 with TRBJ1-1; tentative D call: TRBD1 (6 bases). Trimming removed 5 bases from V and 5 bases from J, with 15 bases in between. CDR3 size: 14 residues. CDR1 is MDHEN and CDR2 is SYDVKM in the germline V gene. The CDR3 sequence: CASSPTRGGTEAFF. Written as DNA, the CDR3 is TGTGCCAGCAGTCCCACCAGGGGAGGGACTGAAGCTTTCTTT.

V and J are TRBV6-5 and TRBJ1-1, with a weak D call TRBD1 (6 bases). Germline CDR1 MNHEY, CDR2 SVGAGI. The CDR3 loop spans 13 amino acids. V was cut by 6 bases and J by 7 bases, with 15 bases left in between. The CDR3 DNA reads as TGTGCCAGCAGACTGACAGGATACGGTGAAGCTTTCTTT. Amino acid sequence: CASRLTGYGEAFF.

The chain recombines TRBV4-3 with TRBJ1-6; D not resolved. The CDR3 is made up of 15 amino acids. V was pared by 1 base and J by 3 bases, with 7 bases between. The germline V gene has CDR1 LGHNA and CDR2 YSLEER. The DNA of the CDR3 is TGCGCCAGCAGCCAAGCAAGCGACTATAATTCACCCCTCCACTTT. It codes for CASSQASDYNSPLHF.

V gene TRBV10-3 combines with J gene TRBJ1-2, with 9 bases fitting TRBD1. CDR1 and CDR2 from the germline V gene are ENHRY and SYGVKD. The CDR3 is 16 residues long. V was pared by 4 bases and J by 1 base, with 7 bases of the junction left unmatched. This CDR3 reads CAISGIGDRDNYGYTF. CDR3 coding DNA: TGTGCCATCAGTGGCATAGGGGACAGGGATAACTATGGCTACACCTTC.

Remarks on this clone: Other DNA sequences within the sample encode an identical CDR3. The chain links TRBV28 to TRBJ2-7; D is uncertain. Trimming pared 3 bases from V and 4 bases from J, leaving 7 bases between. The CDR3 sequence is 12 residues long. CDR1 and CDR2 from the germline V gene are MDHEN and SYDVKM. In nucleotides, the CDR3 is TGTGCCAGCAGTTTTCGGTCTTACGAGCAGTACTTC. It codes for CASSFRSYEQYF.

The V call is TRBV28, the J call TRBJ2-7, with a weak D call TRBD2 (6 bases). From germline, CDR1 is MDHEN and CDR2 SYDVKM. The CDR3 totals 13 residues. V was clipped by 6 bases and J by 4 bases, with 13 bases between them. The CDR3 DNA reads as TGTGCCAGCAGGGCCGGGACTGGATACGAGCAGTACTTC. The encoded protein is CASRAGTGYEQYF.

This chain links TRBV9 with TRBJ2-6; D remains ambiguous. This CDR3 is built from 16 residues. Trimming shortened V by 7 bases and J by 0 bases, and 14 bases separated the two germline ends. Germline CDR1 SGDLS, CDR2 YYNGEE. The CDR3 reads CASSPDSPSGANVLTF. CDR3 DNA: TGTGCCAGCTCTCCCGACTCGCCCTCTGGGGCCAACGTCCTGACTTTC.